The clone carrying this TCR beta chain was seen only once. Its antigen remains unidentified. The record originates from a study of shared clonotypes between healthy human individuals. Germline loops: CDR1 SGHVS, CDR2 FQNEAQ. V was pared by 5 bases and J by 8 bases, with 1 base of the junction left unmatched. This CDR3 spans 14 amino acids. Some 32,000 T cell genomes, or approximately 190 ng DNA, went into the sorted-subset replicate PCRs. The method was immunoSEQ multiplex PCR; TCRdb's version includes in-frame clones alone and lacks a portion of them. The sample gives some 600,000 clones, roughly 96% of which show up once; roughly 0.12% is in the top ten. CD45RO-negative, CCR7-positively selected cells formed the naive CD8 fraction, excluding terminally differentiated effector memory CD45RA+ cells. Notes on the study in general: Even with large depth, rarefaction showed that sorted-subset sequencing was incomplete. About 5% was the fraction of naive CD4 clonotypes found shared across a few donors.

This clonotype originated in a woman aged 25 to 39 in good health. The sample comprised naive CD8+ T cells sorted from blood. The rearrangement links TRBV7-8 to TRBJ2-1, with 15 bases lining up with TRBD2. This chain's CDR3 is CASSRTSGRDEQFF. The CDR3 DNA is TGTGCCAGCAGCCGGACTAGCGGGAGGGATGAGCAGTTCTTC.